Here is one TCR beta chain with its context. The data belong to a study of identical twins. Using its own MiXCR run on the 5' RACE reads, TCRdb lists one record per CDR3 protein. The repertoire consists of 550,000 to 700,000 distinct CDR3 sequences, with about 20% occurring once and the leading ten covering roughly 4%. CDR1 and CDR2 (germline): SGHTA, FQGNSA. Trimming left V 2 bases short and J 10 bases short, with 14 bases between. The CDR3 has 13 residues. A further study also used this sample, focusing on T cells expressing NK-cell markers.

The sequence came from a woman under 30 in good health. Sequencing was done on a sample of PBMCs. This sequence joins TRBV7-2 and TRBJ2-5; a weak D match, TRBD1 (6 bases). The CDR3 nucleotides are TGTGCCAGCAGCTTACTGATGGGGGCTCACCAGTACTTC. Protein sequence: CASSLLMGAHQYF.